The 14 T cell receptor beta chains in this list originate from one sample, sequenced in a study of blood T cells in healthy people across ages. Using a J-beta primer mix together with a sample-barcoded 5' primer, a second PCR was run for about 6 to 11 cycles. TCRdb used MiXCR to reprocess the 5' RACE reads, holding one entry per CDR3 protein. The sample shows around 800,000 distinct CDR3 sequences, roughly 24% of them seen only once. The same data also went into a second study, on T cells of mothers and their children.

Specimen: blood. The source is a boy between 5 and 17 years old in good health.

V and J are TRBV18 and TRBJ2-1; tentatively, D is TRBD2 (5 bases). The CDR3 runs 16 residues. V was clipped by 0 bases and J by 7 bases, with 16 bases between them. CDR1 is KGHSH and CDR2 is LQKENI in the germline V gene. The DNA for the CDR3 is TGTGCCAGCTCACCACCTGGACTCGCTACGGGGAATGAGCAGTTCTTC. Its protein product is CASSPPGLATGNEQFF.

V is TRBV5-1 and J is TRBJ1-6; 9 positions agree with TRBD1. In germline, CDR1 is SGHRS, CDR2 YFSETQ. Unmatched junction bases numbered 11, after V lost 4 bases and J lost 9 bases. The CDR3 sequence is 16 residues long. CDR3 sequence reads: CASSPELTGGGSPLHF. The CDR3 bases are TGCGCCAGCAGCCCGGAGCTGACAGGGGGAGGTTCACCCCTCCACTTT.

This clonotype was recorded many times. Germline is not matched at one junction end, which may reflect a read error. V is TRBV5-1 and J is TRBJ2-7; maybe TRBD1 (6 bases). This CDR3 is built from 12 residues. CDR1 is SGHRS and CDR2 is YFSETQ in the germline V gene. CDR3 DNA: TGTGCCAGCAGCTTAGGGGGCTACGAGCAGTACTTC. This gives the protein CASSLGGYEQYF.

This chain connects TRBV7-9 to TRBJ2-5; D unclear. Germline V gene lookup returns CDR1 SEHNR and CDR2 FQNEAQ (reference sequence). Trimming took 2 bases from V and 0 from J, leaving 13 bases between them. This CDR3 comprises 16 residues. CDR3 residues: CASSLRSTQYQETQYF. The CDR3, as DNA: TGTGCCAGCAGCTTAAGATCAACCCAGTACCAAGAGACCCAGTACTTC.

This clonotype has a handful of counts. The chain combines TRBV5-5 with TRBJ1-1; D ambiguous. CDR3 length: 14 amino acids. Deletions cut 4 bases from V and 6 bases from J, with 16 bases between. The germline gives CDR1 SGHKS, CDR2 YYEKEE (reference sequence). In DNA, the CDR3 is TGTGCCAGCAGCATCCCGACTCTTGCTTCTGAAGCTTTCTTT. It translates to CASSIPTLASEAFF.

The chain combines TRBV24-1 with TRBJ2-3, with 12 bases fitting TRBD2. The CDR3 spans 16 residues. Germline V gene lookup returns CDR1 KGHDR and CDR2 SFDVKD. The V segment lost 2 bases and the J segment 2 bases; nucleotides outside the gene matches: 1. This CDR3 is CATSDWTSGATDTQYF. The CDR3 bases are TGTGCCACCAGTGATTGGACTAGCGGGGCCACAGATACGCAGTATTTT.

This clonotype occurred many times. A read error may account for a junction end that differs from germline. This sequence joins TRBV18 and TRBJ2-2; no reliable D call. CDR1 KGHSH and CDR2 LQKENI come from the germline V gene. There are 13 residues in the CDR3. The CDR3 nucleotides are TGCGCCAGCAGCCCACCGAACACCGGGGAGCTGTTTTTT. This translates into CASSPPNTGELFF.

This clonotype was seen more than once but under ten times. The V and J genes are TRBV5-5 and TRBJ1-5, with D possibly being TRBD1 (5 bases). V gave up 4 bases and J gave up 7 bases, with 21 bases separating them. The CDR3 runs to 16 residues. The germline gives CDR1 SGHKS, CDR2 YYEKEE (reference sequence). The CDR3 protein is CASSLLAGQGRQPQHF. CDR3 sequence (DNA): TGTGCCAGCAGCCTACTAGCTGGGCAGGGAAGGCAGCCCCAGCATTTT.

This clonotype was found once. The V gene is TRBV12-3 or TRBV12-4, the J gene TRBJ2-7; 14 bases map to TRBD2. J was trimmed by 5 bases and V by 3 bases; bases with no gene match: 6. This CDR3 comprises 16 residues. CDR3 coding DNA: TGTGCCAGCAGTTTCTCGACTAGCGGGAGGGGCGACGAGCAGTACGTC. The encoded protein is CASSFSTSGRGDEQYV.

The CDR3 DNA reads TGTGCCAGCAGCCCCGGGTGGGACAGGGACCAAAACATTCAGTACTTC. Protein: CASSPGWDRDQNIQYF. The chain uses TRBV7-9 and TRBJ2-4; TRBD1 agrees at 9 bases. Germline CDR1 SEHNR, CDR2 FQNEAQ (reference sequence). V lost 5 bases and J lost 5; bases outside the gene matches: 10. The CDR3 is made up of 16 amino acids.

This clonotype came up a few times. The chain uses TRBV7-2 and TRBJ1-4; D call uncertain. CDR1 SGHTA and CDR2 FQGNSA come from the germline V gene. Trimming took off 4 bases at V and 3 bases at J, with 6 bases between the two ends. The length of the CDR3 is 13 residues. For the CDR3, the DNA is TGTGCCAGCAGCTCCACCTCTAATGAAAAACTGTTTTTT. Amino acids: CASSSTSNEKLFF.

A remark on this clonotype: The junction departs from the called germline gene at one end, perhaps through a read error. The chain combines TRBV20-1 with TRBJ1-1; D is unresolved. The CDR3 extends over 13 amino acids. The germline V gene has CDR1 DFQATT and CDR2 SNEGSKA (reference sequence). CDR3 protein: CNASVMGNTEAFF. In DNA form, the CDR3 reads TGCAATGCTAGCGTTATGGGGAACACTGAAGCTTTCTTT.

The chain employs TRBV4-1 and TRBJ2-6; D is ambiguous. The CDR3 loop spans 17 amino acids. The germline CDR1 and CDR2 sequences are MGHRA and YSYEKL. Trimming left V 1 base short and J 0 bases short, with 10 bases between. CDR3 bases: TGCGCCAGCAGCCAAGGGACGTCCCCCTCTGGGGCCAACGTCCTGACTTTC. Residues: CASSQGTSPSGANVLTF.

In its sample, this clonotype was seen a few times. This chain links TRBV15 with TRBJ1-5; D unclear. Trimming pared 0 bases from V and 6 bases from J, leaving 6 bases between. This CDR3 has 13 amino acids. CDR1 is LNHNV, CDR2 YYDKDF, per germline (reference sequence). The CDR3 sequence: CATSRDPTQPQHF. CDR3 nucleotides: TGTGCCACCAGCAGAGATCCCACTCAGCCCCAGCATTTT.